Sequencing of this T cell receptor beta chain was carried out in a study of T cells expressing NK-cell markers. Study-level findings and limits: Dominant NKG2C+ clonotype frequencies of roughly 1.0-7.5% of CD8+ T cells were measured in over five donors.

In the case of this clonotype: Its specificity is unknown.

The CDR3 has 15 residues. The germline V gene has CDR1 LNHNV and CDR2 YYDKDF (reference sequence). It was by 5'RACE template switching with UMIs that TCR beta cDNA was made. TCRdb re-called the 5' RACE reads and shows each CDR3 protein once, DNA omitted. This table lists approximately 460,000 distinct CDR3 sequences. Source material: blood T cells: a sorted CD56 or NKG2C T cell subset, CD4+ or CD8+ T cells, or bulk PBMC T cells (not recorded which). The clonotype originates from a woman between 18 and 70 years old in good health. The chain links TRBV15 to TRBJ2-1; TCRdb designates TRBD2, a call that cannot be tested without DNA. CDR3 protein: CATSRDLREGYEQFF.